This section outlines one TCR beta chain sequence together with its context. Trimming removed 1 base from V and 7 bases from J, with 11 bases in between. The CDR3 has 14 residues. In germline, CDR1 is SGHTA, CDR2 FQGNSA. Study processing details: Scientists estimated how many nucleated cells there were by amplifying reference gene primers. The table came from immunoSEQ multiplex PCR; TCRdb's copy has only in-frame clones and leaves some out. V, J and clone size are taken as reported in that table, and D and trimming were inferred from the DNA itself. The table shows 100,000 or so clones, with around 86% occurring only once. The data derive from a study of blood T cell repertoires in COVID-19. The wider study: Sites in the United States, Italy and Spain provided acute and convalescent COVID-19 samples. PBMCs, B-cell-depleted T cells, or T cells provided the cDNA or gDNA that made up the material.

This chain uses TRBV7-2 with TRBJ2-4; weak D call: TRBD1 (5 bases). This sequence originates from an elderly man with acute or convalescent COVID-19. Sequencing was done on a sample of peripheral blood. The CDR3 DNA reads as TGTGCCAGCAGCTTAGGCCCCAGGGCGAACATTCAGTACTTC. Protein sequence: CASSLGPRANIQYF.